Presented here are 20 T cell receptor beta chains from one specimen sequenced in a study of T cells in localized non-small cell lung cancer. TCRdb's copy holds only in-frame clones and misses some; the assay was immunoSEQ multiplex PCR. The data show over 2,000 clones, about 22% seen once. The material was lung tumor tissue, obtained before any cancer treatment. Source of these receptors: a woman aged 40 to 75 with stage I squamous cell lung carcinoma.

The table lists this clone with a few counts. The chain recombines TRBV11-3 with TRBJ2-3; possibly TRBD1 or TRBD2 for D (5 bases each). V dropped 5 bases and J dropped 2 bases, with 26 bases sitting between them. The CDR3 has 19 amino acids. Germline-derived CDR1 and CDR2 are SGHNT and YENEEA. The DNA of the CDR3 is TGTGCCAGCAGCCCAGGTCTGGGACCCAGGCAGGGATACACAGATACGCAGTATTTT. This codes for CASSPGLGPRQGYTDTQYF. The full variable domain, its missing parts supplied by reference TRBV11-3 and TRBJ2-3, is EAGVVQSPRYKIIEKKQPVAFWCNPISGHNTLYWYLQNLGQGPELLIRYENEEAVDDSQLPKDRFSAERLKGVDSTLKIQPAELGDSAVYLCASSPGLGPRQGYTDTQYFGPGTRLTVL.

This clone was seen only a few times. V usage is TRBV6-8 and J usage is TRBJ2-1, with a weak D call TRBD2 (6 bases). The CDR3 covers 16 residues. The V gene's germline CDR1 is MNHGY and CDR2 SAAAGT. V lost 1 base and J 0 bases, leaving 10 bases between the germline ends. The CDR3 nucleotides read TGTGCCAGCAGTTACTACGGGGGAAGCTCCTACAATGAGCAGTTCTTC. This codes for CASSYYGGSSYNEQFF.

The chain employs TRBV28 and TRBJ2-1, with TRBD1 as a possible D gene (6 bases). CDR3 size: 15 residues. V was clipped by 5 bases and J by 0 bases, with 11 bases between them. CDR1 is MDHEN, CDR2 SYDVKM, per germline. CDR3 amino acids: CASSDRLHSYNEQFF. The CDR3 DNA reads as TGTGCCAGCAGTGACAGGCTCCACTCCTACAATGAGCAGTTCTTC.

The rearrangement uses TRBV6-8 and TRBJ2-1; TRBD2 is a possible D gene (6 bases). The CDR3 runs 13 residues. The V end lost 11 bases, the J end lost 3 bases, and 14 bases lay between the germline ends. Germline V gene data show CDR1 as MNHGY and CDR2 as SAAAGT. CDR3 DNA: TGTGCCGTGGGGGGTACCTTCTACAATGAGCAGTTCTTC. Translating gives CAVGGTFYNEQFF.

V usage is TRBV11-3 and J usage is TRBJ1-5; D might be TRBD1 (6 bases). Trimming pared 3 bases from V and 6 bases from J, leaving 15 bases between. The CDR3 is made up of 15 amino acids. Germline lookup yields CDR1 SGHNT and CDR2 YENEEA. The CDR3, as DNA: TGTGCCAGCAGCTTGGGGGGGGCAGGGGTTCAGCCCCAGCATTTT. The encoded protein is CASSLGGAGVQPQHF.

V is TRBV19 and J is TRBJ1-6; D may be TRBD1 (6 bases). Trimming shortened V by 5 bases and J by 7 bases, and 18 bases separated the two germline ends. Germline V CDR1 and CDR2: LNHDA, SQIVND (reference sequence). This CDR3 is built from 16 residues. The CDR3: CASSSQAGQGNSPLHF. DNA for the CDR3: TGTGCCAGTAGTTCGCAGGCGGGGCAGGGGAATTCACCCCTCCACTTT.

By share of the sample, this clone is medium-sized. The rearrangement joins TRBV11-3 to TRBJ1-1; D unclear. Per the germline V gene, CDR1 is SGHNT and CDR2 is YENEEA. The CDR3 has 14 residues. Trimming removed 3 bases from V and 4 bases from J, with 12 bases in between. CDR3 region: CASSFSARGTEAFF. The CDR3 nucleotides are TGTGCCAGCAGCTTCAGTGCCCGGGGCACTGAAGCTTTCTTT.

The sample holds a few counts of this clone. The V call is TRBV6-8, the J call TRBJ2-7; 10 bases map to TRBD1. The CDR3 has 15 amino acids. The V gene's germline CDR1 is MNHGY and CDR2 SAAAGT. Trimming cost V 5 bases and J 1 base; bases outside gene matches: 5. As DNA, the CDR3 is TGTGCCAGCAGTCAGGGGGACAGGGGTTCCTACGAGCAGTACTTC. As protein: CASSQGDRGSYEQYF.

The V and J genes are TRBV10-1 and TRBJ2-1; the D call may be TRBD1 or TRBD2 (5 bases each). The CDR3 loop spans 17 amino acids. V gave up 3 bases and J gave up 5 bases, with 20 bases separating them. CDR1 and CDR2 (germline): WNHNN, SYGVQD (reference sequence). CDR3 nucleotides: TGCGCCAGCAGTGAACTAGGATCCGGGACGGGTCACAATGAGCAGTTCTTC. Amino acids: CASSELGSGTGHNEQFF.

This clone is deemed large (0.1 to 1%). The chain carries TRBV6-8 and TRBJ1-4, with D possibly being TRBD1 (5 bases). Trimming pared 1 base from V and 7 bases from J, leaving 13 bases between. In germline, CDR1 is MNHGY, CDR2 SAAAGT. The CDR3 runs 15 residues. The CDR3 sequence is CASSYFSREREKLFF. The CDR3 DNA sequence: TGTGCCAGCAGTTACTTTTCCAGGGAGCGTGAAAAACTGTTTTTT.

The chain couples TRBV6-8 to TRBJ2-7; D could derive from TRBD1 or TRBD2 (5 bases each). V was shortened by 5 bases and J by 2 bases, with 19 bases between the two germline ends. Germline CDR1 reads MNHGY; CDR2 reads SAAAGT. The CDR3 has 16 residues. This chain's CDR3 is CASSDPVGTATYEQYF. The CDR3 DNA reads as TGTGCCAGCAGTGACCCTGTAGGGACGGCCACCTACGAGCAGTACTTC.

This clone was found a few times. The V gene is TRBV25-1, the J gene TRBJ2-7; possibly TRBD1 for D (6 bases). The CDR3 sequence is 15 residues long. From germline, CDR1 is MGHDK and CDR2 SYGVNS. Trimming stripped 3 bases from V and 2 bases from J, with 14 bases between. The CDR3 bases are TGTGCCAGCAGTGACTCTAGACAGGCGACCTACGAGCAGTACTTC. This sequence encodes CASSDSRQATYEQYF.

The chain joins TRBV11-3 to TRBJ2-7; D possibly corresponds to TRBD2 (5 bases). Germline V gene sequence: CDR1 SGHNT, CDR2 YENEEA. Trimming took 6 bases from V and 0 from J, leaving 12 bases between them. The CDR3 has 14 residues. The CDR3 sequence is CASRMEELSYEQYF. Written as DNA, the CDR3 is TGTGCCAGCAGGATGGAGGAGCTCTCCTACGAGCAGTACTTC.

The chain links TRBV19 to TRBJ2-2, with D unclear. The CDR3 runs 13 residues. Looked up from germline, CDR1 is LNHDA and CDR2 is SQIVND (reference sequence). The germline V and J ends were trimmed by 5 bases and 2 bases, with 6 bases remaining between them. CDR3 bases: TGTGCCAGTAGTTGGGCTAACACCGGGGAGCTGTTTTTT. It codes for CASSWANTGELFF.

This chain uses TRBV5-1 with TRBJ2-4; 14 bases agree with TRBD2. Germline CDR1 and CDR2: SGHRS and YFSETQ. This CDR3 contains 17 residues. V dropped 5 bases and J dropped 5; count of bases not matched to a gene: 9. The CDR3 sequence: CASSLNPGLAGENIQYF. CDR3 coding DNA: TGCGCCAGCAGTTTGAATCCGGGACTAGCGGGGGAAAACATTCAGTACTTC.

This clone has only a few counts. The gene calls are TRBV6-7 and TRBJ1-5; TRBD1 matches 7 bases. TRBV6-7 is placed among ORFs of uncertain function. The CDR3 consists of 15 residues. J was trimmed by 0 bases and V by 6 bases; bases with no gene match: 5. The CDR3 nucleotides read TGTGCCAGCAGCCCGACAGGGAATAGCAATCAGCCCCAGCATTTT. It specifies CASSPTGNSNQPQHF.

The V call is TRBV9, the J call TRBJ2-5; 9 bases align to TRBD2. Germline lookup yields CDR1 SGDLS and CDR2 YYNGEE. The CDR3 is 16 residues long. The trim removed 4 bases at V and 4 bases at J, leaving 11 bases unmatched. The CDR3 here is CASSPKAGGLRETQYF. CDR3 sequence (DNA): TGTGCCAGCAGCCCCAAGGCGGGAGGGCTGCGAGAGACCCAGTACTTC. Drawing the rest from reference TRBV9 and TRBJ2-5, the complete variable domain is DSGVTQTPKHLITATGQRVTLRCSPRSGDLSVYWYQQSLDQGLQFLIQYYNGEERAKGNILERFSAQQFPDLHSELNLSSLELGDSALYFCASSPKAGGLRETQYFGPGTRLLVL.

The rearrangement links TRBV15 to TRBJ2-2, with 7 nucleotides matching TRBD1. Germline CDR1 LNHNV, CDR2 YYDKDF (reference sequence). There are 17 residues in the CDR3. The V segment lost 1 base and the J segment 7 bases; nucleotides outside the gene matches: 12. Written as DNA, the CDR3 is TGTGCCACCAGCAGAGCTACTGGGACAGTGAGGGGCGGGGAGCTGTTTTTT. Translated, it gives CATSRATGTVRGGELFF.

DNA for the CDR3: TGTGCCAGTAGCCCGGGACTAGCGGGCGAGCAGTACTTC. Protein product: CASSPGLAGEQYF. The rearrangement uses TRBV19 and TRBJ2-7; 12 positions match TRBD2. The CDR3 is 13 residues long. Trimming took 6 bases from V and 6 from J; bases not matched to a gene: 3. Germline lookup yields CDR1 LNHDA and CDR2 SQIVND (reference sequence).

Within the sample, this clone is medium-sized (0.01 to 0.1%). This chain uses TRBV11-3 with TRBJ1-3; D unclear. The V and J ends lost 1 base and 0 bases respectively, with 10 bases between them. Germline CDR1 is SGHNT and CDR2 is YENEEA. The CDR3 extends over 16 amino acids. The CDR3 loop reads CASSLVRLNSGNTIYF. For the CDR3, the DNA is TGTGCCAGCAGCTTAGTACGGCTAAACTCTGGAAACACCATATATTTT.